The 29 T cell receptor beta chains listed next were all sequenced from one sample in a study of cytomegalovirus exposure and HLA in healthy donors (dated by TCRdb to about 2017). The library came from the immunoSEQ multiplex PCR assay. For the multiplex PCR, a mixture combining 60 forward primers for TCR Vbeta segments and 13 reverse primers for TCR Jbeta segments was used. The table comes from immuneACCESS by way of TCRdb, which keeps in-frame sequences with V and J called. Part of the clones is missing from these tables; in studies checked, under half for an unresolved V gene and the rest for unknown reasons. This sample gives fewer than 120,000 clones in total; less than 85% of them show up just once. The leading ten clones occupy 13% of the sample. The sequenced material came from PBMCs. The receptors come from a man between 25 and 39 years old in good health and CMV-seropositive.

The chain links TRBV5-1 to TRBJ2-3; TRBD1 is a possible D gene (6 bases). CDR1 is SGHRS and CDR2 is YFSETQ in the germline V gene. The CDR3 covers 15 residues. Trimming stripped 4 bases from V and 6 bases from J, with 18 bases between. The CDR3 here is CASSLGTPKKDTQYF. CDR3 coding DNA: TGCGCCAGCAGCCTCGGGACACCGAAAAAGGATACGCAGTATTTT.

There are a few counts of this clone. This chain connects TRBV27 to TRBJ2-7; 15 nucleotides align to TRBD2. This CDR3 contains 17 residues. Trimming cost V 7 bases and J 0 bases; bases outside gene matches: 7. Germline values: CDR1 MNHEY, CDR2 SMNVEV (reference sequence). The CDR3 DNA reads TGTGCCAGCACAGGGACTAGCGGGGGGAAAAGCTCCTACGAGCAGTACTTC. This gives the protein CASTGTSGGKSSYEQYF.

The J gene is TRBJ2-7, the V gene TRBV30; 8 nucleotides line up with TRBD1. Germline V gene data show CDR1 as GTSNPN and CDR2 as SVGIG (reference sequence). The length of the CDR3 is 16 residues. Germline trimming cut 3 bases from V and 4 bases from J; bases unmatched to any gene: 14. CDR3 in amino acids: CAWSALPRTGTYEQYF. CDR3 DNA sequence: TGTGCCTGGAGCGCGCTCCCCAGGACAGGGACGTACGAGCAGTACTTC.

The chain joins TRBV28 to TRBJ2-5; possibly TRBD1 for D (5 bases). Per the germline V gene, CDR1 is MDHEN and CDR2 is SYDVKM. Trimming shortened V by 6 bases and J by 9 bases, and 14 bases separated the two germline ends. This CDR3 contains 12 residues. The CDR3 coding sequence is TGTGCCAGCAGCCCCACCAGGGATTCCCAGTACTTC. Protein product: CASSPTRDSQYF.

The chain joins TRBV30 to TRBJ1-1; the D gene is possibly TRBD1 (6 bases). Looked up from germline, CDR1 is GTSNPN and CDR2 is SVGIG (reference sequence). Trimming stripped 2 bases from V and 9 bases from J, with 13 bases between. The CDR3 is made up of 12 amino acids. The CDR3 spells CAWSSQGQQAFF. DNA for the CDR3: TGTGCCTGGAGTAGCCAGGGACAACAAGCTTTCTTT. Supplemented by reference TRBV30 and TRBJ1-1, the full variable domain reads SQTIHQWPATLVQPVGSPLSLECTVEGTSNPNLYWYRQAAGRGLQLLFYSVGIGQISSEVPQNLSASRPQDRQFILSSKKLLLSDSGFYLCAWSSQGQQAFFGQGTRLTVV.

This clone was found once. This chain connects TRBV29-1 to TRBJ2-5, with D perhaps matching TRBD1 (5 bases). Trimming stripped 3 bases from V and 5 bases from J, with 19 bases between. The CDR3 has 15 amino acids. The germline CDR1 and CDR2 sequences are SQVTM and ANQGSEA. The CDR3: CSVDPGQGRTETQYF. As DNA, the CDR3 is TGCAGCGTTGATCCGGGCCAGGGCAGAACGGAGACCCAGTACTTC.

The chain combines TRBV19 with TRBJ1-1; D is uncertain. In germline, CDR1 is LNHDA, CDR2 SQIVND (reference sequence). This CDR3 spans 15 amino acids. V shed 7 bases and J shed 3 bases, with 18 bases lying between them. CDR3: CASTLDLAEYTEAFF. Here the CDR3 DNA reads TGTGCCAGTACCCTGGACTTAGCGGAATACACTGAAGCTTTCTTT.

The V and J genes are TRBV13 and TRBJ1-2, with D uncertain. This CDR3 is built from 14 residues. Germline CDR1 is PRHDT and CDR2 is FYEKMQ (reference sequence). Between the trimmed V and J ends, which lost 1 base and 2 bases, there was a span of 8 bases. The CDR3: CASSLARLNYGYTF. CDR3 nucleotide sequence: TGTGCCAGCAGCTTAGCCAGGTTGAACTATGGCTACACCTTC.

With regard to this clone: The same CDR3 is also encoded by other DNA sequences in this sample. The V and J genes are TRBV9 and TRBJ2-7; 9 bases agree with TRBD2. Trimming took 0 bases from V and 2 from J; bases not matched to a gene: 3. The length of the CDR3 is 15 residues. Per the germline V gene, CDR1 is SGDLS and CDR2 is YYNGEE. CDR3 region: CASSVGGGAAYEQYF. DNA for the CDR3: TGTGCCAGCAGCGTAGGCGGGGGGGCTGCCTACGAGCAGTACTTC.

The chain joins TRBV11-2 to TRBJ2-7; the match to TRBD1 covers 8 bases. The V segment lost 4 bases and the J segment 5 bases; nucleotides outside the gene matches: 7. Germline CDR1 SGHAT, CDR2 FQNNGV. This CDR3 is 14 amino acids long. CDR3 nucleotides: TGTGCCAGCAGCTCCCCGACAGGGGACGACGAGCAGTACTTC. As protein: CASSSPTGDDEQYF.

The DNA of the CDR3 is TGCGCCAGCAGCCAAGAGGGACAGAGCTCCTATAATTCACCCCTCCACTTT. Translation gives CASSQEGQSSYNSPLHF. The chain uses TRBV4-1 and TRBJ1-6; TRBD1 matches 7 bases. CDR1 is MGHRA, CDR2 YSYEKL, per germline. The CDR3 covers 17 residues. The ends lost 0 bases at V and 0 bases at J; junction bases unmatched: 2.

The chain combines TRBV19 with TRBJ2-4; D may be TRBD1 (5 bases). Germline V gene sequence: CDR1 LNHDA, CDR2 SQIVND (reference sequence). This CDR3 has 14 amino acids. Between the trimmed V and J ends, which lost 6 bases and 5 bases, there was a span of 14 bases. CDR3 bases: TGTGCCAGTAGGCGTGGGGCTGTAGAAAACATTCAGTACTTC. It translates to CASRRGAVENIQYF.

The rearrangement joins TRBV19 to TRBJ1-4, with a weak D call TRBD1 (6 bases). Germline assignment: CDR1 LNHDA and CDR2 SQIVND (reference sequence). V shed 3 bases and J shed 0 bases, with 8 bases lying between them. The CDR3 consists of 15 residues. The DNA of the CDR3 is TGTGCCAGTAGTATTAGGACAGCAACTAATGAAAAACTGTTTTTT. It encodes CASSIRTATNEKLFF.

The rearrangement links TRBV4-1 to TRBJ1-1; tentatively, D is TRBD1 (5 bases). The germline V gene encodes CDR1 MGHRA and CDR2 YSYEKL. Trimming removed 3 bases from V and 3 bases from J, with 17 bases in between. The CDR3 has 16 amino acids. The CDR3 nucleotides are TGCGCCAGCAGCCAGATATTTTCCAGGGCCCACACTGAAGCTTTCTTT. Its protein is CASSQIFSRAHTEAFF.

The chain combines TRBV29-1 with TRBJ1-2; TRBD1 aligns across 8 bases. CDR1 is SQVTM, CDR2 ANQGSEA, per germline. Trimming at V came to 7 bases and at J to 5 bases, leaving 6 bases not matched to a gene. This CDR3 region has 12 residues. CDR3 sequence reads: CSAGGQGYGYTF. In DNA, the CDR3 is TGCAGCGCGGGAGGACAGGGTTATGGCTACACCTTC.

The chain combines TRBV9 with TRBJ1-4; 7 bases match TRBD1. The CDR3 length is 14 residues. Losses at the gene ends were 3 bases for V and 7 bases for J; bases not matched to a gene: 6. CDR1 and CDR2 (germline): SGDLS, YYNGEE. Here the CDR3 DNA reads TGTGCCAGCAGCGAAACAGGGGCGCGTGAAAAACTGTTTTTT. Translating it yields CASSETGAREKLFF.

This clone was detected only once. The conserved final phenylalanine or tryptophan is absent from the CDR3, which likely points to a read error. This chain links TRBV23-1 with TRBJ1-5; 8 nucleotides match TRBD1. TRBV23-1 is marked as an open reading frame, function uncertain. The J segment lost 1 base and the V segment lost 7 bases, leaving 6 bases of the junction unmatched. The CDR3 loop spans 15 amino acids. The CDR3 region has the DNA TGCGCCAGCACTCAGGGGGCCAGGAGCAATCAGCCCCAGCATCTT. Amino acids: CASTQGARSNQPQHL.

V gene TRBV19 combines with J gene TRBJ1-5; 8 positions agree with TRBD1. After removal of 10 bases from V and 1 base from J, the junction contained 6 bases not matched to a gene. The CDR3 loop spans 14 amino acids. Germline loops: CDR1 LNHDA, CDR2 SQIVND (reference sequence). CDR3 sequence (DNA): TGTGCCACTGGACAGGGACGGAGCAATCAGCCCCAGCATTTT. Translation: CATGQGRSNQPQHF.

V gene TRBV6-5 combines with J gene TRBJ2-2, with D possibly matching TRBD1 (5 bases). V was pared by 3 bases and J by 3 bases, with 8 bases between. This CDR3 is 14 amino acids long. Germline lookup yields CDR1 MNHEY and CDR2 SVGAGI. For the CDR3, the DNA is TGTGCCAGCAGTTATAGGGGTTACACCGGGGAGCTGTTTTTT. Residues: CASSYRGYTGELFF.

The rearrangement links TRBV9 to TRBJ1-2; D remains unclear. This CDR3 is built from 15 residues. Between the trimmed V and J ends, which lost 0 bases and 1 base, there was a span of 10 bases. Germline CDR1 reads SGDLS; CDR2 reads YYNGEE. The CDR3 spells CASSVGAGYNYGYTF. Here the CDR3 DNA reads TGTGCCAGCAGCGTAGGGGCAGGTTATAACTATGGCTACACCTTC. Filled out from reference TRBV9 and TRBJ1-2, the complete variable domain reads DSGVTQTPKHLITATGQRVTLRCSPRSGDLSVYWYQQSLDQGLQFLIQYYNGEERAKGNILERFSAQQFPDLHSELNLSSLELGDSALYFCASSVGAGYNYGYTFGSGTRLTVV.

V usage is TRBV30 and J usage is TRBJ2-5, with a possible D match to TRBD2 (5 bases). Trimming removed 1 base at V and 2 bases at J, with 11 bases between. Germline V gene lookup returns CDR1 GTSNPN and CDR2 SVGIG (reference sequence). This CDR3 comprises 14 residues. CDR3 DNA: TGTGCCTGGAGTGAGACGGCGGGTCAAGAGACCCAGTACTTC. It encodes CAWSETAGQETQYF.

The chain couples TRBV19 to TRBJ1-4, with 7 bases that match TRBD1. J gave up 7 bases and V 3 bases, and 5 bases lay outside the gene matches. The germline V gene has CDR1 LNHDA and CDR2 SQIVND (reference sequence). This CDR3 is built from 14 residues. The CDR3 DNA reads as TGTGCCAGTAGTATGCAAGGGGGCCTTGAAAAACTGTTTTTT. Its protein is CASSMQGGLEKLFF.

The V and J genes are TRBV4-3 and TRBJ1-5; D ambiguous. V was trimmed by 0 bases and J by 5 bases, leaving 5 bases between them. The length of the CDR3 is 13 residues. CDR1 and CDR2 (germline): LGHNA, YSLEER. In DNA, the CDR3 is TGCGCCAGCAGCCAAGATGAGGATCAGCCCCAGCATTTT. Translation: CASSQDEDQPQHF.

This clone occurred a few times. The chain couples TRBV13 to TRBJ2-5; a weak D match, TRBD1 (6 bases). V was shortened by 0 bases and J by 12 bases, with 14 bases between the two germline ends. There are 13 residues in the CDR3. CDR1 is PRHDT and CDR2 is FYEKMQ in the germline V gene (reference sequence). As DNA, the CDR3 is TGTGCCAGCAGCTTAGGAGGGACAAAGGGGGAGTACTTC. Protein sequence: CASSLGGTKGEYF. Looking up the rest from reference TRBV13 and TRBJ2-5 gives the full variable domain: AAGVIQSPRHLIKEKRETATLKCYPIPRHDTVYWYQQGPGQDPQFLISFYEKMQSDKGSIPDRFSAQQFSDYHSELNMSSLELGDSALYFCASSLGGTKGEYFGPGTRLLVL.

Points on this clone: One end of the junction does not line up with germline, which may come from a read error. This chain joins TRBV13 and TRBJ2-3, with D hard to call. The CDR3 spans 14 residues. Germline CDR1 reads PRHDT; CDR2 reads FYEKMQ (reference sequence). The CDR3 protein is CVSSLGWAKDTQYF. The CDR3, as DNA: TGTGTCAGCAGCTTAGGCTGGGCCAAAGATACGCAGTATTTT.

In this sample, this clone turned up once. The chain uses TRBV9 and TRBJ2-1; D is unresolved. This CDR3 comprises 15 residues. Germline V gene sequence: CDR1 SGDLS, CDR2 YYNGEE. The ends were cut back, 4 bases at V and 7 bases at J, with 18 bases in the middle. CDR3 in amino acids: CASSPQPGVLNEQFF. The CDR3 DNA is TGTGCCAGCAGCCCCCAACCAGGCGTATTAAATGAGCAGTTCTTC. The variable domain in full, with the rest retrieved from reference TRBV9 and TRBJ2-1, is DSGVTQTPKHLITATGQRVTLRCSPRSGDLSVYWYQQSLDQGLQFLIQYYNGEERAKGNILERFSAQQFPDLHSELNLSSLELGDSALYFCASSPQPGVLNEQFFGPGTRLTVL.

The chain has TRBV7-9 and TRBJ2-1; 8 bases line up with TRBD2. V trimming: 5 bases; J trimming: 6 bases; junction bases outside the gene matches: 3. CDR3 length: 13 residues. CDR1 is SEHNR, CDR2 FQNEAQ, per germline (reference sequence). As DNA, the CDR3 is TGTGCCAGCAGCCCCGGGGGGGCCAATGAGCAGTTCTTC. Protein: CASSPGGANEQFF.

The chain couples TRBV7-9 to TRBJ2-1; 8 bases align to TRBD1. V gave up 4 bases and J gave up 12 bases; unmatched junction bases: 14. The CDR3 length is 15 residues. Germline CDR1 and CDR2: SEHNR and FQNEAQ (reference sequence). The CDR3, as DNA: TGTGCCAGCAGCTCGGACAGGGAGTTCTCCGGGGGGCAGTTCTTC. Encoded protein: CASSSDREFSGGQFF. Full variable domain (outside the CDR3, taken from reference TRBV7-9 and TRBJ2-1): DTGVSQNPRHKITKRGQNVTFRCDPISEHNRLYWYRQTLGQGPEFLTYFQNEAQLEKSRLLSDRFSAERPKGSFSTLEIQRTEQGDSAMYLCASSSDREFSGGQFFGPGTRLTVL.

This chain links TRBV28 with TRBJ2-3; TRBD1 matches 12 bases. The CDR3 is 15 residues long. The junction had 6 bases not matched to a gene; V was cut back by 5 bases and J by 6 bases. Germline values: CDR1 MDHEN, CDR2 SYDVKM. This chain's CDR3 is CASSDPGQGADTQYF. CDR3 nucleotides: TGTGCCAGCAGTGATCCGGGACAGGGGGCTGATACGCAGTATTTT. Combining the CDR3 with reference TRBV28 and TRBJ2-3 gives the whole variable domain DVKVTQSSRYLVKRTGEKVFLECVQDMDHENMFWYRQDPGLGLRLIYFSYDVKMKEKGDIPEGYSVSREKKERFSLILESASTNQTSMYLCASSDPGQGADTQYFGPGTRLTVL.